This T cell receptor (beta chain) was obtained from a study of cytomegalovirus exposure and HLA in healthy donors. The PCR made use of 60 Vbeta and 13 Jbeta primers. Study processing details: A follow-up analysis tallied tens of millions of unique TCR beta chains, some 11 million shared. Repertoires were generated with immunoSEQ multiplex PCR, while TCRdb's copy carries only in-frame clones and drops some. The DNA was the basis for D and trimming; V, J and clone size are from that table. The sample has about 220,000 clones, approximately 88% seen once; the top ten hold under 0.85%. The CDR3 has 13 amino acids. The V gene's germline CDR1 is MGHDK and CDR2 SYGVNS. Findings of the study overall: It was taken for granted in presence/absence analyses that sequencing depth across donors was roughly uniform. Cytomegalovirus association was listed for about 150 TCR beta chains.

A word on this clone: No antigen is known for it.

The chain has TRBV25-1 and TRBJ2-5; D remains unclear. The J call may be in error: the DNA end matches TRBJ2-7 better. The material sequenced was PBMCs. This TCR came from a boy younger than 10 in good health and CMV-seronegative. DNA of the CDR3: TGTGCCAGCAGGGGTGCCCACAACTACGAGCAGTACTTC. Translating gives CASRGAHNYEQYF.